These 14 T cell receptor beta chains share one sample of origin, sequenced in a study of blood T cell repertoires in COVID-19. The protocol was immunoSEQ multiplex PCR, while the TCRdb copy is restricted to in-frame clones and leaves out a portion. The sample contains approximately 120,000 clones, approximately 86% of which appear only once. Material: peripheral blood. The receptor set was obtained from a woman between 50 and 59 years old who had recovered from COVID-19.

The chain links TRBV2 to TRBJ1-1; D not resolved. Germline loops: CDR1 SNHLY, CDR2 FYNNEI. The CDR3 extends over 14 amino acids. V lost 6 bases to trimming and J lost 2 bases, with 13 bases between them. The CDR3 nucleotides are TGTGCCAGCAGCGCGGGGTTCATAAACACTGAAGCTTTCTTT. This codes for CASSAGFINTEAFF.

The chain is built from TRBV21-1 and TRBJ2-4; TRBD1, the table's D call, lacks a check against the DNA. TRBV21-1 is marked as a pseudogene. The CDR3 is 16 amino acids. CDR3 DNA sequence: TGTGCCAGCAGCTCCGATGGGGGGACAGCACTAAACATTCAGTACTTC. Protein sequence: CASSSDGGTALNIQYF.

The chain uses TRBV9 and TRBJ1-3, with D uncertain. V was shortened by 7 bases and J by 0 bases, with 23 bases between the two germline ends. In germline, CDR1 is SGDLS, CDR2 YYNGEE. This CDR3 contains 18 residues. The CDR3 DNA is TGTGCCAGCGCTCGCGGGGTCTTCGACACTGGCTCTGGAAACACCATATATTTT. This translates into CASARGVFDTGSGNTIYF.

The CDR3 is CASSLARSITDTQYF. CDR3 DNA: TGCGCCAGCAGCTTGGCGCGTTCGATCACAGATACGCAGTATTTT. The chain uses TRBV5-1 and TRBJ2-3; D not resolved. Trimming stripped 0 bases from V and 2 bases from J, with 10 bases between. This CDR3 is 15 amino acids long. CDR1 and CDR2 (germline): SGHRS, YFSETQ.

The genes are TRBV6-5 and TRBJ2-2, with D unclear. With 7 bases removed from V and 5 bases from J, the gap between germline ends came to 11 bases. The CDR3 length is 13 residues. Germline values: CDR1 MNHEY, CDR2 SVGAGI. CDR3 DNA sequence: TGTGCCAGCAAGCGACTTGGTACCGGGGAGCTGTTTTTT. This codes for CASKRLGTGELFF.

The chain carries TRBV5-1 and TRBJ2-6; 7 nucleotides agree with TRBD2. Germline loops: CDR1 SGHRS, CDR2 YFSETQ. J was trimmed by 2 bases and V by 0 bases; bases with no gene match: 2. This CDR3 has 16 residues. The CDR3 coding sequence is TGCGCCAGCAGCTTGGCGGGGGGTACTGGGGCCAACGTCCTGACTTTC. Its protein product is CASSLAGGTGANVLTF.

The V and J genes are TRBV7-9 and TRBJ1-2; D not certain. Germline V lookup: CDR1 SEHNR, CDR2 FQNEAQ (reference sequence). The CDR3 spans 16 residues. Trimming pared 8 bases from V and 7 bases from J, leaving 26 bases between. This chain's CDR3 is CASGLQAGYLRGGYTF. The CDR3 DNA reads as TGTGCCAGCGGACTCCAGGCAGGCTACCTTCGCGGTGGCTACACCTTC.

This clone was seen just once. V gene TRBV21-1 combines with J gene TRBJ1-5. TRBV21-1 is recorded as a pseudogene. The CDR3 is made up of 12 amino acids. CDR3 loop: CASSKGFGPQHF. In nucleotides, the CDR3 is TGTGCCAGCAGCAAAGGGTTCGGGCCCCAGCATTTT.

The chain carries TRBV5-4 and TRBJ2-7; perhaps TRBD1 as D (6 bases). This CDR3 spans 13 amino acids. V lost 5 bases, J lost 3 bases, and 12 bases lay in between. From germline, CDR1 is SGHNT and CDR2 YYREEE (reference sequence). The CDR3 loop reads CASSTHRVYEQYF. In DNA form, the CDR3 reads TGTGCCAGCAGTACCCACAGGGTCTACGAGCAGTACTTC. Based on the CDR3 plus reference TRBV5-4 and TRBJ2-7, the full variable domain is ETGVTQSPTHLIKTRGQQVTLRCSSQSGHNTVSWYQQALGQGPQFIFQYYREEENGRGNFPPRFSGLQFPNYSSELNVNALELDDSALYLCASSTHRVYEQYFGPGTRLTVT.

This clone was found a few times. The gene calls are TRBV18 and TRBJ1-1, with a possible D match to TRBD1 (5 bases). V was shortened by 4 bases and J by 5 bases, with 14 bases between the two germline ends. CDR1 and CDR2 from the germline V gene are KGHSH and LQKENI. The CDR3 loop spans 14 amino acids. CDR3 in DNA: TGTGCCAGCTCACTAAATGGGGCCGGGACTGAAGCTTTCTTT. Its protein is CASSLNGAGTEAFF.

The V gene is TRBV4-1, the J gene TRBJ2-6; 7 bases map to TRBD1. Per the germline V gene, CDR1 is MGHRA and CDR2 is YSYEKL. The trim removed 1 base at V and 1 base at J, leaving 7 bases unmatched. This CDR3 has 18 residues. CDR3 coding DNA: TGCGCCAGCAGCCAAGGGAGACAGGGCCCTTCTGGGGCCAACGTCCTGACTTTC. As protein: CASSQGRQGPSGANVLTF.

The chain combines TRBV19 with TRBJ2-2, with 9 nucleotides matching TRBD1. The junction had 4 bases not matched to a gene; V was cut back by 7 bases and J by 7 bases. CDR1 and CDR2 from the germline V gene are LNHDA and SQIVND (reference sequence). The CDR3 consists of 13 residues. DNA of the CDR3: TGTGCCAGTAACCGGGACAGGGTCGGGGAGCTGTTTTTT. Its translation is CASNRDRVGELFF. Full variable domain (rest looked up from reference TRBV19 and TRBJ2-2): DGGITQSPKYLFRKEGQNVTLSCEQNLNHDAMYWYRQDPGQGLRLIYYSQIVNDFQKGDIAEGYSVSREKKESFPLTVTSAQKNPTAFYLCASNRDRVGELFFGEGSRLTVL.

The chain joins TRBV11-2 to TRBJ2-3, with D possibly TRBD2 on 6 matching bases. V gave up 2 bases and J gave up 6 bases, with 15 bases separating them. The CDR3 has 15 residues. The germline V gene has CDR1 SGHAT and CDR2 FQNNGV. This CDR3 reads CASSLRLGRGDTQYF. DNA for the CDR3: TGTGCCAGCAGCTTAAGGCTCGGGCGGGGCGATACGCAGTATTTT.

V and J are TRBV24-1 and TRBJ1-5, with no clear D. The CDR3 length is 12 residues. The V end was cut by 7 bases, the J end by 6 bases, with 9 bases between. Germline V gene sequence: CDR1 KGHDR, CDR2 SFDVKD. As DNA, the CDR3 is TGTGCCACCAGGTTCGGCGGTCAGCCCCAGCATTTT. This translates into CATRFGGQPQHF.